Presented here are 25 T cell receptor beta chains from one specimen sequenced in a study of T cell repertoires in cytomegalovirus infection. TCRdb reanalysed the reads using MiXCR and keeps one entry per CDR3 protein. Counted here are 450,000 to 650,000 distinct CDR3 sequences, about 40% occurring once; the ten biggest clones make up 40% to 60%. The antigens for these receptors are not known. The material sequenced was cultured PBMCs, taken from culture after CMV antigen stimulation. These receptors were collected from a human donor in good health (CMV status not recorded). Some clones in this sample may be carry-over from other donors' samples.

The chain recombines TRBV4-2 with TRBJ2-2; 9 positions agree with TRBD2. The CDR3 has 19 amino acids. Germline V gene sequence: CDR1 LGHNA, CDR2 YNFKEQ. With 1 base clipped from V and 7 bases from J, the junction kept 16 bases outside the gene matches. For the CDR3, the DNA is TGTGCCAGCAGCCAAGTTTATAAGCGGGGGGCTTGGTTGGACGGGGAGCTGTTTTTT. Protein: CASSQVYKRGAWLDGELFF.

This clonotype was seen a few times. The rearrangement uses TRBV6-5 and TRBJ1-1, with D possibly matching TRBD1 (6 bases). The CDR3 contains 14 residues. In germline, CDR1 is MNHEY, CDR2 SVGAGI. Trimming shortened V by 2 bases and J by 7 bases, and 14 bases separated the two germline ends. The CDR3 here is CASSYSIQGGEAFF. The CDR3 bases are TGTGCCAGCAGTTACAGCATACAGGGAGGTGAAGCTTTCTTT.

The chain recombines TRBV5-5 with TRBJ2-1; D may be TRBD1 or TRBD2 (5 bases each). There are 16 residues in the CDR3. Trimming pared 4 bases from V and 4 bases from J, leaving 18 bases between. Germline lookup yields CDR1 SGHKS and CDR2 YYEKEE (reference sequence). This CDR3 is CASSTRLPGGYNEQFF. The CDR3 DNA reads TGTGCCAGCAGCACCCGACTCCCTGGGGGTTACAATGAGCAGTTCTTC.

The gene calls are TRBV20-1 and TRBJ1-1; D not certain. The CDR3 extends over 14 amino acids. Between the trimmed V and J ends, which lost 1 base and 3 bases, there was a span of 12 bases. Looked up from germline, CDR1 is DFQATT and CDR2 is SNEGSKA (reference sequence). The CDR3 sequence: CSARAGLLDTEAFF. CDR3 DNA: TGCAGTGCTAGAGCCGGACTCTTGGACACTGAAGCTTTCTTT.

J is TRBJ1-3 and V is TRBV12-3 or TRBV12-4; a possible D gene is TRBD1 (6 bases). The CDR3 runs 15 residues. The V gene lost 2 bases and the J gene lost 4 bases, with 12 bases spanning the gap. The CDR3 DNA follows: TGTGCCAGCAGTTTATATCAGGGGAGGGGAAACACCATATATTTT. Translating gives CASSLYQGRGNTIYF.

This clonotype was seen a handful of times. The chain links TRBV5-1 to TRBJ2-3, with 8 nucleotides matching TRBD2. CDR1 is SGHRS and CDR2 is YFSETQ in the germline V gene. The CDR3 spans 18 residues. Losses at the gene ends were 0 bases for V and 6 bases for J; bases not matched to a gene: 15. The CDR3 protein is CASSLEAVRAGVSDTQYF. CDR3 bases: TGCGCCAGCAGCTTGGAGGCAGTCCGAGCGGGGGTATCCGATACGCAGTATTTT.

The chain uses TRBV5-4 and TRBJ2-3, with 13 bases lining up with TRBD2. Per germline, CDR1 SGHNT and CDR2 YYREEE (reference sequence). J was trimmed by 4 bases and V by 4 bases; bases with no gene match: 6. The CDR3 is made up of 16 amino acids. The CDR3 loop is CASSATSGRVADTQYF. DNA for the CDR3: TGTGCCAGCAGCGCAACTAGCGGGAGGGTCGCAGATACGCAGTATTTT.

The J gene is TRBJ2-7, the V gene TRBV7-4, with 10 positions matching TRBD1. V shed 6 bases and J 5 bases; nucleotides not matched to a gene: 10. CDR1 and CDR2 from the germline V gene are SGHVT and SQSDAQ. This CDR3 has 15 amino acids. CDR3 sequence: CASSSPGQGSHEQYF. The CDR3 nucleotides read TGTGCCAGCAGTTCCCCGGGACAGGGGTCCCACGAGCAGTACTTC.

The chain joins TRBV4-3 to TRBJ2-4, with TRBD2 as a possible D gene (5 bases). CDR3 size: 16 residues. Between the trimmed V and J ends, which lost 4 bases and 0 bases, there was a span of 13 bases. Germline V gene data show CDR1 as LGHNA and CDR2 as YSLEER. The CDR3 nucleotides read TGCGCCAGCAGCCTGTTACCCGGACTAGCCAAAAACATTCAGTACTTC. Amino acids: CASSLLPGLAKNIQYF.

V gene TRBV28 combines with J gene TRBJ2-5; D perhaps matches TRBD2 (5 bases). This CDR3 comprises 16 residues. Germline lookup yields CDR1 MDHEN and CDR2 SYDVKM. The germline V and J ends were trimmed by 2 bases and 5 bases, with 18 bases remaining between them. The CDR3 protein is CASSLPTWRKVETQYF. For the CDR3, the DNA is TGTGCCAGCAGTTTACCGACCTGGAGGAAAGTGGAGACCCAGTACTTC.

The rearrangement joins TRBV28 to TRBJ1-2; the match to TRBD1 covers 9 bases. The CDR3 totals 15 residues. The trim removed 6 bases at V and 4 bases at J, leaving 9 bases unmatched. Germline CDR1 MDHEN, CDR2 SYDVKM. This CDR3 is CASRWTGVAFYGYTF. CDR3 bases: TGTGCCAGCAGGTGGACAGGGGTTGCCTTCTATGGCTACACCTTC.

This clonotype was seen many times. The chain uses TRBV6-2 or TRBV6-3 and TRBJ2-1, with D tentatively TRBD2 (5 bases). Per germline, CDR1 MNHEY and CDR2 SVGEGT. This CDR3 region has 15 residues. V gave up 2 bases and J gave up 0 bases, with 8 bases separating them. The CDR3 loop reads CASSYGLNSYNEQFF. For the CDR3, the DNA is TGTGCCAGCAGTTACGGACTTAACTCCTACAATGAGCAGTTCTTC.

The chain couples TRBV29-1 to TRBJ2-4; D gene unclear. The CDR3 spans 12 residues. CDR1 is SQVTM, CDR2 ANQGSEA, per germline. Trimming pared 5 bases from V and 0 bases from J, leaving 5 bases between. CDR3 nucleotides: TGCAGCGTTCTCCTAGCCAAAAACATTCAGTACTTC. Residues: CSVLLAKNIQYF.

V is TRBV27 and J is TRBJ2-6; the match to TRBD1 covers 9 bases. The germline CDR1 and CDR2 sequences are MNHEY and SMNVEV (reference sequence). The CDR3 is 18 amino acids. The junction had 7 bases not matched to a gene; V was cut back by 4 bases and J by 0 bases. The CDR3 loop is CASSSPGQGFSGANVLTF. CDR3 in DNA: TGTGCCAGCAGTTCTCCGGGACAGGGCTTCTCTGGGGCCAACGTCCTGACTTTC. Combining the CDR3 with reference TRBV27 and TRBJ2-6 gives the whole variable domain EAQVTQNPRYLITVTGKKLTVTCSQNMNHEYMSWYRQDPGLGLRQIYYSMNVEVTDKGDVPEGYKVSRKEKRNFPLILESPSPNQTSLYFCASSSPGQGFSGANVLTFGAGSRLTVL.

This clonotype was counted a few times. As DNA, the CDR3 is TGTGCCAGCAGCCCTAACAGGGGGCCAGGGGAGCTGTTTTTT. The encoded protein is CASSPNRGPGELFF. This rearrangement joins TRBV7-9 to TRBJ2-2, with 9 bases fitting TRBD1. Germline loops: CDR1 SEHNR, CDR2 FQNEAQ (reference sequence). CDR3 length: 14 residues. With V trimmed by 5 bases and J by 8 bases, 6 bases remained unmatched.

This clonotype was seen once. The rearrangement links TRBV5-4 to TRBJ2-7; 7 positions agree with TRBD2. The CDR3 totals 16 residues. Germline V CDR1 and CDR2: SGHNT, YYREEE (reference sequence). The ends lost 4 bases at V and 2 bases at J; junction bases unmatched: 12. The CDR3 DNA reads TGTGCCAGCAGCGCCCCCTCGGGGGGTTCAACCTACGAGCAGTACTTC. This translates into CASSAPSGGSTYEQYF.

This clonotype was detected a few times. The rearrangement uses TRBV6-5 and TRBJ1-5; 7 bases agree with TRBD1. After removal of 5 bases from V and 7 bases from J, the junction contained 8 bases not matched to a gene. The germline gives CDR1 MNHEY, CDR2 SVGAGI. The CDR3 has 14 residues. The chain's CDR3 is CASSPTGEIQPQHF. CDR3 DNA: TGTGCCAGCAGTCCAACAGGGGAGATCCAGCCCCAGCATTTT.

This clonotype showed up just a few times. CDR3 sequence (DNA): TGTGCCAGCAGCTTAGTAACAACGAACACTGAAGCTTTCTTT. Its protein product is CASSLVTTNTEAFF. The chain joins TRBV7-2 to TRBJ1-1; D gene unclear. Germline CDR1 SGHTA, CDR2 FQGNSA. Trimming took off 1 base at V and 1 base at J, with 7 bases between the two ends. The CDR3 runs to 14 residues.

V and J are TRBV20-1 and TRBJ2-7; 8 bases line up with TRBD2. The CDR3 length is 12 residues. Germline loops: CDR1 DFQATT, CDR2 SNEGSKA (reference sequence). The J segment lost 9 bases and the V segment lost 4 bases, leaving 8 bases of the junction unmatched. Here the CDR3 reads CSANREGRRQYF. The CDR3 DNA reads TGCAGTGCTAATCGGGAGGGCCGGCGGCAGTACTTC.

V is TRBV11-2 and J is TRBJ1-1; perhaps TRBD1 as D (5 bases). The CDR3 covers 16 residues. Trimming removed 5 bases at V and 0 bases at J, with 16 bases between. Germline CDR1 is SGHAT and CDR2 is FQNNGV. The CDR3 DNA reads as TGTGCCAGCAGCCCCCTTTTCGGGGGAATGAACACTGAAGCTTTCTTT. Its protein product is CASSPLFGGMNTEAFF.

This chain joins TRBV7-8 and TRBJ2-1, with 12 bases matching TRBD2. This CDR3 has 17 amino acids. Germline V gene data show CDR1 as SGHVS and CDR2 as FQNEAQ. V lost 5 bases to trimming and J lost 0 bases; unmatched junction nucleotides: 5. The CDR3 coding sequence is TGTGCCAGCAGCCGTCTAGCGGGAGGGGTCTCCTACAATGAGCAGTTCTTC. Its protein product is CASSRLAGGVSYNEQFF.

CDR3 region: CASSEASGVDTQYF. The CDR3 DNA reads TGTGCCAGCAGCGAGGCCTCGGGGGTGGATACGCAGTATTTT. The genes are TRBV5-5 and TRBJ2-3, with D perhaps matching TRBD2 (6 bases). The ends were cut back, 4 bases at V and 6 bases at J, with 15 bases in the middle. CDR1 and CDR2 from the germline V gene are SGHKS and YYEKEE (reference sequence). The CDR3 is made up of 14 amino acids.

The CDR3 region has the DNA TGTGCCAGCAGCTTACCCCGGGAGTACGAGCAGTACTTC. Translating it yields CASSLPREYEQYF. This chain uses TRBV7-8 with TRBJ2-7; D is perhaps TRBD2 (6 bases). This CDR3 has 13 residues. Per germline, CDR1 SGHVS and CDR2 FQNEAQ. V was clipped by 2 bases and J by 4 bases, with 9 bases between them.

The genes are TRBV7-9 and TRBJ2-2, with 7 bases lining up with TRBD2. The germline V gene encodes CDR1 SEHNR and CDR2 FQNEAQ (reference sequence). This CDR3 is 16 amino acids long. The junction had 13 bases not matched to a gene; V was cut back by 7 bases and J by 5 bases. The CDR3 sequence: CASTSLGREGTGELFF. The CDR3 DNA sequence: TGTGCCAGCACCTCCCTCGGCAGGGAGGGGACCGGGGAGCTGTTTTTT.

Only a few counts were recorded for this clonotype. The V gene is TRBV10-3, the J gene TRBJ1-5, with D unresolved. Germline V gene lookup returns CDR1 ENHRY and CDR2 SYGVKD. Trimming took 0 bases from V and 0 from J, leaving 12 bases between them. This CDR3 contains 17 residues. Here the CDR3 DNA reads TGTGCCATCAGTGAGTCGAGAAGTGCTTATAGCAATCAGCCCCAGCATTTT. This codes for CAISESRSAYSNQPQHF.